This T cell receptor (beta chain) was identified in a study of shared clonotypes between healthy human individuals. The CDR3 spans 16 residues. CDR1 LGHNA and CDR2 YNFKEQ come from the germline V gene. The V segment lost 5 bases and the J segment 3 bases; nucleotides outside the gene matches: 11. This clone appeared a single time. Sequenced by immunoSEQ multiplex PCR; TCRdb stores in-frame clones only, minus some. The table has approximately 350,000 clones, 96% seen once. The source material was memory CD8+ T cells sorted from blood. Subset noted: CD45RO+ cells pooled with CCR7-negative TemRA cells. The sequence was collected from a man aged 25 to 40 in good health. The chain has TRBV4-2 and TRBJ2-7; the match to TRBD2 covers 9 bases. CDR3 sequence reads: CASSFAAAGGVYEQYF. The CDR3 DNA reads TGTGCCAGCAGCTTCGCGGCCGCGGGAGGGGTCTACGAGCAGTACTTC.